This is a list of T cell receptor beta chains from one sample in a study of breast tumors, draining lymph nodes, adjacent tissues. TCRdb re-called the multiplex PCR reads with MiXCR, one entry per CDR3 protein. The sample has under 250,000 distinct CDR3 sequences; roughly 32% are singletons. Sequenced sample: axillary lymph node tissue. Every receptor here comes from a female donor with breast cancer. Some clones in this sample may be carry-over from other donors' samples. Each CDR3 is given without its conserved first and last residue. Each record gives: clone size, V gene, CDR3 length, J gene, CDR3 protein. Some rows mark clone size as missing; the rest say once, few, many or name a class of expanded clone.

abundance: many
v_gene: TRBV11-3
len: 15
j_gene: TRBJ2-2
CDR3aa: ASSPGRSGRNTGELF

abundance: -
v_gene: TRBV27
len: 14
j_gene: TRBJ1-1
CDR3aa: ASSPRGPPLNTEAF

abundance: -
v_gene: TRBV7-8
len: 14
j_gene: TRBJ2-7
CDR3aa: ASRGSSGRFTYEQY

abundance: many
v_gene: TRBV29-1
len: 11
j_gene: TRBJ2-2
CDR3aa: SVAGHSTGELF

abundance: -
v_gene: TRBV29-1
len: 13
j_gene: TRBJ2-7
CDR3aa: SVEGVDRGKYEQY

abundance: many
v_gene: TRBV7-2
len: 14
j_gene: TRBJ1-5
CDR3aa: ASSLGQLNSNQPQH

abundance: many
v_gene: TRBV6-5
len: 14
j_gene: TRBJ1-6
CDR3aa: ASRPESFAYNSPLH

abundance: few
v_gene: TRBV19
len: 12
j_gene: TRBJ1-1
CDR3aa: ASKDRGGIAEAF

abundance: many
v_gene: TRBV7-6
len: 16
j_gene: TRBJ1-6
CDR3aa: ASSPRGNPSSYNSPLH

abundance: many
v_gene: TRBV6-5
len: 15
j_gene: TRBJ1-6
CDR3aa: ASSYKGRRSYNSPLH

abundance: -
v_gene: TRBV12-3/TRBV12-4
len: 10
j_gene: TRBJ2-1
CDR3aa: ASSLSPPAQL

abundance: -
v_gene: TRBV20-1
len: 14
j_gene: TRBJ2-5
CDR3aa: SASYLAGQGKETQY

abundance: many
v_gene: TRBV3-1
len: 12
j_gene: TRBJ2-5
CDR3aa: ASSQGVGVGTQY

abundance: -
v_gene: TRBV5-6
len: 13
j_gene: TRBJ1-6
CDR3aa: ASSLGTGLNSPLH

abundance: many
v_gene: TRBV6-1
len: 12
j_gene: TRBJ2-7
CDR3aa: ASSERLGTYEQY

abundance: many
v_gene: TRBV2
len: 13
j_gene: TRBJ2-7
CDR3aa: ASSEQVTLRYEQY

abundance: many
v_gene: TRBV19
len: 13
j_gene: TRBJ2-1
CDR3aa: ASSIDLAAYNEQF

abundance: many
v_gene: TRBV12-3/TRBV12-4
len: 12
j_gene: TRBJ1-5
CDR3aa: ASSLGHLNQPQH

abundance: many
v_gene: TRBV6-6
len: 11
j_gene: TRBJ1-5
CDR3aa: ASSYSSRQPQH

abundance: many
v_gene: TRBV6-5
len: 13
j_gene: TRBJ1-6
CDR3aa: ASSHGDRGDSPLH

abundance: many
v_gene: TRBV7-6
len: 13
j_gene: TRBJ2-5
CDR3aa: ASSLDGRRGETQY

abundance: -
v_gene: TRBV20-1
len: 12
j_gene: TRBJ1-1
CDR3aa: SAGKDRVNTEAF

abundance: -
v_gene: TRBV9
len: 12
j_gene: TRBJ2-1
CDR3aa: ASSARGSYNEQF

abundance: -
v_gene: TRBV20-1
len: 15
j_gene: TRBJ2-5
CDR3aa: SARDWGKGVRVETQY